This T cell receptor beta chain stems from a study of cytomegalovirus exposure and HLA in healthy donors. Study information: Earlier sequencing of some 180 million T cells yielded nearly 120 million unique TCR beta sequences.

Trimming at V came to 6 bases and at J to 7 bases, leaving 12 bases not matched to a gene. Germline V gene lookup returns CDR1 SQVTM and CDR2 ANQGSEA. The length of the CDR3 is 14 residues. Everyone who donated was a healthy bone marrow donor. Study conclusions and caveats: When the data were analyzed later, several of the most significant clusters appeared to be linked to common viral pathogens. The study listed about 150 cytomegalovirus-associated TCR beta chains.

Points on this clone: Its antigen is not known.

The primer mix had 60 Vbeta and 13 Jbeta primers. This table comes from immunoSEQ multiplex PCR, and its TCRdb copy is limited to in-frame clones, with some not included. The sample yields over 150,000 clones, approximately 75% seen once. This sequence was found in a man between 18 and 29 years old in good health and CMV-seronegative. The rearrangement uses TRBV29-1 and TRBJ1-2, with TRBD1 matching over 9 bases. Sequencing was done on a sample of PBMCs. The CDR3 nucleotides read TGCAGCGTAGACGGAAATACAGGGGGCAGTGGCTACACCTTC. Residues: CSVDGNTGGSGYTF.